These 20 T cell receptor beta chains came from one sample sequenced in a study of control samples from healthy donors and cancer patients. Method: immunoSEQ multiplex PCR; TCRdb's copy keeps in-frame clones and lacks some. Here the sample spans around 150,000 clones, around 90% being singletons. The specimen sequenced was blood. These receptor sequences come from a man aged 25 to 45 in good health.

V gene TRBV6-5 combines with J gene TRBJ2-3; weak D call: TRBD2 (6 bases). The CDR3 is made up of 15 amino acids. V dropped 5 bases and J dropped 1 base, with 13 bases sitting between them. Germline CDR1 is MNHEY and CDR2 is SVGAGI. CDR3 amino acids: CASSPSSAGTDTQYF. In DNA form, the CDR3 reads TGTGCCAGCAGTCCCTCTAGCGCGGGCACAGATACGCAGTATTTT.

The CDR3, as DNA: TGCGCCAGCAGCCAAGATGCAGGAGGAGATACGCAGTATTTT. This codes for CASSQDAGGDTQYF. This chain links TRBV4-1 with TRBJ2-3; a weak D match, TRBD2 (5 bases). V was clipped by 0 bases and J by 5 bases, with 9 bases between them. Germline assignment: CDR1 MGHRA and CDR2 YSYEKL. CDR3 length: 14 residues.

The chain combines TRBV6-2 or TRBV6-3 with TRBJ2-6, with D perhaps matching TRBD1 (5 bases). The CDR3 contains 17 residues. The germline gives CDR1 MNHEY, CDR2 SVGEGT. V lost 0 bases to trimming and J lost 4 bases, with 13 bases between them. The CDR3 coding sequence is TGTGCCAGCAGTTACTCAGGGGCCACGTCCGGGGCCAACGTCCTGACTTTC. Amino acid sequence: CASSYSGATSGANVLTF.

This clone was counted a single time. The V and J genes are TRBV12-3 or TRBV12-4 and TRBJ1-5; D uncertain. V dropped 3 bases and J dropped 5 bases, with 8 bases sitting between them. The CDR3 runs 13 residues. CDR3 loop: CASSFRVDQPQHF. Written as DNA, the CDR3 is TGTGCCAGCAGTTTTCGGGTGGATCAGCCCCAGCATTTT.

The V gene is TRBV30, the J gene TRBJ2-6; D is unclear. CDR3 length: 14 residues. V lost 0 bases, J lost 4 bases, and 7 bases lay in between. Germline CDR1 reads GTSNPN; CDR2 reads SVGIG (reference sequence). CDR3 sequence reads: CAWSVWAGANVLTF. The CDR3 bases are TGTGCCTGGAGTGTATGGGCCGGGGCCAACGTCCTGACTTTC.

The gene calls are TRBV2 and TRBJ2-5; D unclear. The V gene's germline CDR1 is SNHLY and CDR2 FYNNEI. The CDR3 has 12 residues. Between the trimmed V and J ends, which lost 8 bases and 1 base, there was a span of 8 bases. In DNA, the CDR3 is TGTGCCAGCTTTGAGTTCCAAGAGACCCAGTACTTC. Encoded protein: CASFEFQETQYF.

The chain links TRBV5-1 to TRBJ2-7; weak D call: TRBD2 (5 bases). Germline V gives CDR1 SGHRS, CDR2 YFSETQ. The CDR3 runs to 14 residues. Trimming left V 1 base short and J 5 bases short, with 13 bases between. CDR3 in amino acids: CASSLSPGMNEQYF. The CDR3 region has the DNA TGCGCCAGCAGCTTGTCTCCGGGGATGAACGAGCAGTACTTC.

The chain couples TRBV24-1 to TRBJ2-7; 9 bases are a match to TRBD1. Germline values: CDR1 KGHDR, CDR2 SFDVKD. This CDR3 is built from 15 residues. J lost 2 bases, V lost 3 bases, and 4 bases had no gene match. The CDR3 DNA reads as TGTGCCACCAGTGATACGGACAGGGGCACCTACGAGCAGTACTTC. Translation: CATSDTDRGTYEQYF.

The J gene is TRBJ2-5, the V gene TRBV2; TRBD2 is a possible D gene (6 bases). The CDR3 consists of 16 residues. V lost 6 bases to trimming and J lost 5 bases, with 22 bases between them. The germline gives CDR1 SNHLY, CDR2 FYNNEI. The CDR3: CASRVGVSSDRETQYF. In DNA form, the CDR3 reads TGTGCCAGCAGGGTGGGAGTCTCTAGCGATCGGGAGACCCAGTACTTC.

The count of this clone is one. The rearrangement uses TRBV4-1 and TRBJ2-3; D is possibly TRBD1 (6 bases). V lost 0 bases to trimming and J lost 5 bases, with 15 bases between them. Germline V CDR1 and CDR2: MGHRA, YSYEKL. The CDR3 runs to 16 residues. The CDR3 sequence is CASSQDPGATRDTQYF. The DNA for the CDR3 is TGCGCCAGCAGCCAAGATCCAGGGGCTACGCGAGATACGCAGTATTTT.

This clone was seen a single time. The gene calls are TRBV28 and TRBJ2-2; D gene unclear. This CDR3 has 14 amino acids. In germline, CDR1 is MDHEN, CDR2 SYDVKM. Trimming removed 7 bases from V and 1 base from J, with 10 bases in between. This CDR3 is CASTRGQNTGELFF. In nucleotides, the CDR3 is TGTGCCAGCACCCGCGGCCAGAACACCGGGGAGCTGTTTTTT. Full variable domain (remainder filled in from reference TRBV28 and TRBJ2-2): DVKVTQSSRYLVKRTGEKVFLECVQDMDHENMFWYRQDPGLGLRLIYFSYDVKMKEKGDIPEGYSVSREKKERFSLILESASTNQTSMYLCASTRGQNTGELFFGEGSRLTVL.

The rearrangement uses TRBV5-1 and TRBJ1-1, with D uncertain. V was pared by 0 bases and J by 0 bases, with 9 bases between. CDR3 size: 15 residues. The germline V gene has CDR1 SGHRS and CDR2 YFSETQ. The CDR3 DNA sequence: TGCGCCAGCAGCTTGGTAGGTTTTATGAACACTGAAGCTTTCTTT. Its translation is CASSLVGFMNTEAFF.

The chain recombines TRBV6-4 with TRBJ1-1; weak D call: TRBD1 (5 bases). Germline-derived CDR1 and CDR2 are MRHNA and SNTAGT. V lost 10 bases to trimming and J lost 1 base, with 13 bases between them. CDR3 size: 13 residues. CDR3 sequence (DNA): TGTGCCACCTCGGGACTTACGAACACTGAAGCTTTCTTT. Protein sequence: CATSGLTNTEAFF.

CDR3 sequence reads: CASSLNIGLGAGNTIYF. The DNA of the CDR3 is TGTGCCAGCAGCTTGAACATAGGGCTGGGGGCTGGAAACACCATATATTTT. This chain connects TRBV5-5 to TRBJ1-3, with D possibly TRBD1 on 5 matching bases. The germline V and J ends were trimmed by 1 base and 2 bases, with 16 bases remaining between them. The CDR3 extends over 17 amino acids. Germline V gene sequence: CDR1 SGHKS, CDR2 YYEKEE (reference sequence).

The CDR3 here is CASSQDLLSGRGTGELFF. The CDR3 bases are TGTGCCAGCAGCCAAGACCTACTTAGCGGGAGAGGAACCGGGGAGCTGTTTTTT. The J gene is TRBJ2-2, the V gene TRBV14, with 9 nucleotides matching TRBD2. CDR1 SGHDN and CDR2 FVKESK come from the germline V gene. With 0 bases clipped from V and 5 bases from J, the junction kept 10 bases outside the gene matches. The CDR3 covers 18 residues.

This clone showed up just once. The chain links TRBV5-1 to TRBJ1-1, with D tentatively TRBD1 (5 bases). CDR3 size: 14 residues. Germline V gene data show CDR1 as SGHRS and CDR2 as YFSETQ. Trimming removed 4 bases from V and 4 bases from J, with 14 bases in between. The DNA for the CDR3 is TGCGCCAGCAGCGCCCGGGGCGAGGGCACTGAAGCTTTCTTT. This gives the protein CASSARGEGTEAFF.

This clone was counted only a few times. DNA of the CDR3: TGTGCCAGCAGTTTAGAAACAACAGGGGTAGGCGAGCAGTACTTC. Its protein is CASSLETTGVGEQYF. The chain has TRBV27 and TRBJ2-7; TRBD1 matches 7 bases. Germline V gene lookup returns CDR1 MNHEY and CDR2 SMNVEV (reference sequence). After removal of 2 bases from V and 6 bases from J, the junction contained 10 bases not matched to a gene. The CDR3 loop spans 15 amino acids.

The chain is built from TRBV29-1 and TRBJ1-1; 8 bases match TRBD1. CDR1 is SQVTM and CDR2 is ANQGSEA in the germline V gene. The CDR3 extends over 14 amino acids. J gave up 4 bases and V 2 bases, and 6 bases lay outside the gene matches. The CDR3 is CSVETRQGRTEAFF. Here the CDR3 DNA reads TGCAGCGTTGAAACCCGACAGGGGCGCACTGAAGCTTTCTTT.

The chain has TRBV9 and TRBJ1-2; D call uncertain. This CDR3 has 15 amino acids. Germline assignment: CDR1 SGDLS and CDR2 YYNGEE. Trimming took off 3 bases at V and 5 bases at J, with 17 bases between the two ends. CDR3 DNA sequence: TGTGCCAGCAGCGGATTGGCCCCAGGCCATTATGGCTACACCTTC. Its translation is CASSGLAPGHYGYTF.

The chain recombines TRBV27 with TRBJ2-2; 9 bases are shared with TRBD2. The CDR3 consists of 14 residues. CDR1 MNHEY and CDR2 SMNVEV come from the germline V gene (reference sequence). Losses at the gene ends were 6 bases for V and 7 bases for J; bases not matched to a gene: 6. The CDR3 coding sequence is TGTGCCAGCAGCATAGCGGGAGCGGGCGGGGAGCTGTTTTTT. Translated: CASSIAGAGGELFF.